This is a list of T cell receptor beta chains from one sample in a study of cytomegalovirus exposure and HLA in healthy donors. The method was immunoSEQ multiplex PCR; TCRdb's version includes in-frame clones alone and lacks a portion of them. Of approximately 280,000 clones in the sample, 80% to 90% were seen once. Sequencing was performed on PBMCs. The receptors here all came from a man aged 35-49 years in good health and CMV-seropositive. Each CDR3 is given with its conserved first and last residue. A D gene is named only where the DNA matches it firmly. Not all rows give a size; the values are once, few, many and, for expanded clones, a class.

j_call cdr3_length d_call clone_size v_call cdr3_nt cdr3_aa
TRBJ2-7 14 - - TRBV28 TGTGCCAGCAGTTTCCGAGTAAGCTCCTACGAGCAGTACTTC CASSFRVSSYEQYF
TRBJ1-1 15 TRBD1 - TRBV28 TGTGCCAGCAGTTTATCGGCCAGGGGGCTCGGAGAAGCTTTCTTT CASSLSARGLGEAFF
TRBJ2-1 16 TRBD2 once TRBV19 TGTGCCAGTACCCCGACTAGCGGGTGGGTGGGCGATGAGCAGTTCTTC CASTPTSGWVGDEQFF
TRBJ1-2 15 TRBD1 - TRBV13 TGTGCCAGCAGCTTAGGGGGACAGGGTGCCTATGGCTACACCTTC CASSLGGQGAYGYTF
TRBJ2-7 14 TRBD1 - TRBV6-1 TGTGCTACGGGACAGGGGGTTCATCCCTACGAGCAGTACTTC CATGQGVHPYEQYF
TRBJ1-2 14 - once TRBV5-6 TGTGCCAGCAGTTCGGGATCCTCGGTCTATGGCTACACCTTC CASSSGSSVYGYTF
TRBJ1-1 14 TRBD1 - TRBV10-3 TGTGCCATCAGTGAATGGGGGGACAGCACTGAAGCTTTCTTT CAISEWGDSTEAFF
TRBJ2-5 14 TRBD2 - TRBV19 TGTGCCAGTAGCCAGGGACTAGGTGTCCGGACCCAGTACTTC CASSQGLGVRTQYF
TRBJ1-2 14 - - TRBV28 TGTGCCAGCAGTGGCCCCGTCGGGGGCTATGGCTACACCTTC CASSGPVGGYGYTF
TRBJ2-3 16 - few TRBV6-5 TGTGCCAGCAGTTACGCAAGCGGGTTTCGCACAGATACGCAGTATTTT CASSYASGFRTDTQYF
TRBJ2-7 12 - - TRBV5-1 TGCGCCAGCAGCTTGGATACCTACGAGCAGTACTTC CASSLDTYEQYF